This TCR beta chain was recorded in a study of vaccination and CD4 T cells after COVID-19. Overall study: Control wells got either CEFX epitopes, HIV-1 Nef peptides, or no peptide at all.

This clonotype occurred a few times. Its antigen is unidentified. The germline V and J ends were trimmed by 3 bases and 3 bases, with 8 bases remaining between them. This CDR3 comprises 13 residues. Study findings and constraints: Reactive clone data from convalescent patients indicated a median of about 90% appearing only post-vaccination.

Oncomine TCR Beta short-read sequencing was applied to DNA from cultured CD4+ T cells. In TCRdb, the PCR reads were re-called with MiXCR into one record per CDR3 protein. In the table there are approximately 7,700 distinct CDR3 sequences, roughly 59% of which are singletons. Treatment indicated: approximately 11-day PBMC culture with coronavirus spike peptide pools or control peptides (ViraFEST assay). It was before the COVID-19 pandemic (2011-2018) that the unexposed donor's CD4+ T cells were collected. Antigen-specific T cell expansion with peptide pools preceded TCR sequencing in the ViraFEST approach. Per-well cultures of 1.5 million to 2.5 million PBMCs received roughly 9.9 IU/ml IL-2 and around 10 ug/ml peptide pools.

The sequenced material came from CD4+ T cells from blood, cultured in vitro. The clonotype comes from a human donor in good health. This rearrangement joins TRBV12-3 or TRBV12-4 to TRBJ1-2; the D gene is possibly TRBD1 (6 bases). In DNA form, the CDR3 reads TGTGCCAGCAGTTTGGGGGCAGACTATGGCTACACCTTC. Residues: CASSLGADYGYTF.